The 2 T cell receptor beta chains presented below share a single source sample, sequenced in a study of human CD8 memory T cell subsets. It was UMI-labeled 5' RACE by which the TCR beta libraries were made. TCRdb re-called the 5' RACE reads, yielding one record per CDR3 amino acid sequence without DNA. The sample's table shows approximately 7,000 distinct CDR3 sequences. Sample: CD8+ stem-like memory T cells (TSCM and TCM) sorted from PBMCs. Subset reported: stem-like memory CD8 T cells (TSTEM), CCR7+ PD-1- TIGIT-. All receptors come from a human donor in good health.

This rearrangement joins TRBV30 to TRBJ2-1; the TCRdb call, TRBD1, lacks DNA for checking. The CDR3 has 12 amino acids. Germline V gene sequence: CDR1 GTSNPN, CDR2 SVGIG (reference sequence). Here the CDR3 reads CAWGPGGNEQFF. The full variable domain, completed using reference TRBV30 and TRBJ2-1, is SQTIHQWPATLVQPVGSPLSLECTVEGTSNPNLYWYRQAAGRGLQLLFYSVGIGQISSEVPQNLSASRPQDRQFILSSKKLLLSDSGFYLCAWGPGGNEQFFGPGTRLTVL.

The CDR3 reads CASSEPWRPYEQYF. This chain uses TRBV10-1 with TRBJ2-7. In germline, CDR1 is WNHNN, CDR2 SYGVQD (reference sequence). The CDR3 length is 14 residues.